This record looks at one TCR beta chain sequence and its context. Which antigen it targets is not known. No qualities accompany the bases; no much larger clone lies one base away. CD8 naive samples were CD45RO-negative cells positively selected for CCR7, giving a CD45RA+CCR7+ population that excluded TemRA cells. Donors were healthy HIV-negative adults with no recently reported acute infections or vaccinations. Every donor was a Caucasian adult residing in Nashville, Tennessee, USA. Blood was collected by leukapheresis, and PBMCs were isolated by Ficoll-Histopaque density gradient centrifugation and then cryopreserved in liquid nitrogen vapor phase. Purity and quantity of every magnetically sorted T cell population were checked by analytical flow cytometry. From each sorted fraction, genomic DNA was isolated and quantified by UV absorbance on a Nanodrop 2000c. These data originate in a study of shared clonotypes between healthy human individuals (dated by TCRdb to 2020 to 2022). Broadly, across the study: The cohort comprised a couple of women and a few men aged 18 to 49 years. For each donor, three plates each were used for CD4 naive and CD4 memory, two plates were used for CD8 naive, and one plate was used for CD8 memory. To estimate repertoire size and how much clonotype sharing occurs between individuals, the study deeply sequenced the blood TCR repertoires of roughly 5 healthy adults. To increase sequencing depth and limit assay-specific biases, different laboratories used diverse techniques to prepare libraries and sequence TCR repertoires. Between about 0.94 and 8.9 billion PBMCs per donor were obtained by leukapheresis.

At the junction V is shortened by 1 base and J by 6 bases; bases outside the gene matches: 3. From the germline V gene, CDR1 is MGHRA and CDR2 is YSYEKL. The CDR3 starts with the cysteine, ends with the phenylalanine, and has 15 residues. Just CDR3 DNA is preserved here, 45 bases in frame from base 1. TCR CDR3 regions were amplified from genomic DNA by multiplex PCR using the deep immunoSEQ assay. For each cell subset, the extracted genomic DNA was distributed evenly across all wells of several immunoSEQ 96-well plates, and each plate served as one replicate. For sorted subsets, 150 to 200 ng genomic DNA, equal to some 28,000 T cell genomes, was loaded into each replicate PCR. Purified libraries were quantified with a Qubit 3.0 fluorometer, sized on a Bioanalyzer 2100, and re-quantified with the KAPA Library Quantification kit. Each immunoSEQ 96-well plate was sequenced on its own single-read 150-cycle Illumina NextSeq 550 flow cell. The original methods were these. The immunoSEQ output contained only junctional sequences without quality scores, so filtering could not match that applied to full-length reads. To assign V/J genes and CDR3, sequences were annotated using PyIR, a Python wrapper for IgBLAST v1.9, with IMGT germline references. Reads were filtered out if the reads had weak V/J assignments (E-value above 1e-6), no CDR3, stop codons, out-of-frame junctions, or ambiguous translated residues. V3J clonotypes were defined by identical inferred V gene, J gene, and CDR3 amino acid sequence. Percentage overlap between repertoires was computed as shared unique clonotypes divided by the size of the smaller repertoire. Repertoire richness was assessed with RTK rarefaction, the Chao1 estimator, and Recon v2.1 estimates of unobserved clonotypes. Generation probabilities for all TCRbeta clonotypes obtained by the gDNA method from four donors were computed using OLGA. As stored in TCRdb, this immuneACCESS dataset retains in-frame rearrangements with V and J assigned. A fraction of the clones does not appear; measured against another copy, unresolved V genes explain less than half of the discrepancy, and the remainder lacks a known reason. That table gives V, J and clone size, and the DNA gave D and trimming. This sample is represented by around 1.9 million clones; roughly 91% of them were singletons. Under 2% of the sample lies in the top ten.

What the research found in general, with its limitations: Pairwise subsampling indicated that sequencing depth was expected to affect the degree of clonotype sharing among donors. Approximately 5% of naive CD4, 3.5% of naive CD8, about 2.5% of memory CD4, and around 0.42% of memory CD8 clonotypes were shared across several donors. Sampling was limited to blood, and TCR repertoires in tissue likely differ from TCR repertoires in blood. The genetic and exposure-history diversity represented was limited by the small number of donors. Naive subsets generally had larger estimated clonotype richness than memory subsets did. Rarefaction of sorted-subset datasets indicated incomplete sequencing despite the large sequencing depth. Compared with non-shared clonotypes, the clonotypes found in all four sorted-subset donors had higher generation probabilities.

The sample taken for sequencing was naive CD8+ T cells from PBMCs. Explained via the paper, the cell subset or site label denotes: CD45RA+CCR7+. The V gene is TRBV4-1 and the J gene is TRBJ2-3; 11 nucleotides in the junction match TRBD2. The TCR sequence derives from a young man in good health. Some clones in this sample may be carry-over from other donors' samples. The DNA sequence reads TGCGCCAGCAGCCAAGTGGGACTAGCGGCCGATACGCAGTATTTT. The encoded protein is CASSQVGLAADTQYF.